The clone carrying this TCR beta chain was counted only a few times. What it recognizes is unknown. TCRdb reprocessed the 5' RACE reads with MiXCR, giving one entry per CDR3 protein. The sample has tens of thousands of distinct CDR3 sequences, over 15% seen once. This sample is part of a study of T-cell memory formation after mild COVID-19. Study conclusions and caveats: Contracting CD4+ clones were located mainly in CM and EM, and CD8+ clones in EMRA. The study found balanced CD4/CD8 in clones contracting day 15 to 85 and a CD4+ lean in later expanders.

This CDR3 has 16 amino acids. V lost 0 bases and J lost 6; bases outside the gene matches: 8. The chain carries TRBV12-3 or TRBV12-4 and TRBJ1-1, with 9 bases lining up with TRBD1. Sample: PBMCs or a T cell subset sorted from them (not recorded which). The receptor comes from an adult woman who had mild COVID-19 (a few samples of this study predate the infection). Cell type and time point are not known. The CDR3 is CASSLADRGPDAEAFF. The CDR3 DNA reads TGTGCCAGCAGTTTAGCGGACAGGGGCCCGGACGCTGAAGCTTTCTTT.